These 31 T cell receptor beta chains came from one sample sequenced in a study of technical replicates of blood from several donors. TCRdb keeps only in-frame clones here, not all; method: immunoSEQ multiplex PCR. This table has 75,000 to 95,000 clones, 95% appearing once. The sequenced sample was T cells isolated from PBMCs. The receptor set was obtained from a human donor in good health.

The gene calls are TRBV30 and TRBJ2-7, with D possibly TRBD2 on 6 matching bases. The ends were cut back, 3 bases at V and 3 bases at J, with 15 bases in the middle. In germline, CDR1 is GTSNPN, CDR2 SVGIG (reference sequence). This CDR3 contains 14 residues. CDR3 DNA: TGTGCCTGGAGAAGGCGGCAGGGACTCTACGAGCAGTACTTC. Encoded protein: CAWRRRQGLYEQYF.

V is TRBV29-1 and J is TRBJ1-2; no definite D call. Trimming left V 8 bases short and J 4 bases short, with 17 bases between. The CDR3 length is 13 residues. CDR1 and CDR2 (germline): SQVTM, ANQGSEA. CDR3 in DNA: TGCAGCACCCCAACCGCAGGTCGCTATGGCTACACCTTC. Amino acids: CSTPTAGRYGYTF.

This sequence joins TRBV2 and TRBJ2-6; 7 bases align to TRBD1. V lost 10 bases and J lost 0; bases outside the gene matches: 9. This CDR3 contains 16 residues. Germline V lookup: CDR1 SNHLY, CDR2 FYNNEI. The CDR3 loop is CAIMGQPPSGANVLTF. The CDR3 DNA reads as TGTGCCATAATGGGACAGCCTCCCTCTGGGGCCAACGTCCTGACTTTC.

The V gene is TRBV5-6, the J gene TRBJ1-4; 8 bases match TRBD1. The CDR3 runs 14 residues. The trim removed 4 bases at V and 5 bases at J, leaving 4 bases unmatched. The germline gives CDR1 SGHDT, CDR2 YYEEEE. CDR3 in DNA: TGTGCCAGCAGCCGGGACAGGCGCAATGAAAAACTGTTTTTT. Translation: CASSRDRRNEKLFF.

The gene calls are TRBV5-1 and TRBJ2-7; TRBD2 might be the D (5 bases). The CDR3 is 14 amino acids. V lost 1 base and J lost 3, with 11 bases in between. Germline-derived CDR1 and CDR2 are SGHRS and YFSETQ. The CDR3, as DNA: TGCGCCAGCAGCTTGATTACTAGGAACTACGAGCAGTACTTC. Protein product: CASSLITRNYEQYF.

The chain links TRBV7-9 to TRBJ2-1; 9 bases map to TRBD2. The CDR3 spans 15 residues. V gave up 1 base and J gave up 6 bases; unmatched junction bases: 4. Germline CDR1 reads SEHNR; CDR2 reads FQNEAQ (reference sequence). CDR3: CASSLGGRGANEQFF. The CDR3 region has the DNA TGTGCCAGCAGCTTAGGCGGGAGGGGCGCCAATGAGCAGTTCTTC. Full variable domain (rest looked up from reference TRBV7-9 and TRBJ2-1): DTGVSQNPRHKITKRGQNVTFRCDPISEHNRLYWYRQTLGQGPEFLTYFQNEAQLEKSRLLSDRFSAERPKGSFSTLEIQRTEQGDSAMYLCASSLGGRGANEQFFGPGTRLTVL.

The V gene is TRBV28, the J gene TRBJ2-7, with 11 bases identical to TRBD2. CDR3 length: 14 amino acids. CDR1 and CDR2 from the germline V gene are MDHEN and SYDVKM. J gave up 0 bases and V 6 bases, and 1 base lay outside the gene matches. The CDR3 DNA reads as TGTGCCAGCAGAACTAGCGGGAGCTCCTACGAGCAGTACTTC. Translation: CASRTSGSSYEQYF.

The chain has TRBV7-9 and TRBJ1-5, with TRBD1 matching 7 bases. The trim removed 5 bases at V and 6 bases at J, leaving 7 bases unmatched. The CDR3 is 14 residues long. CDR1 is SEHNR and CDR2 is FQNEAQ in the germline V gene (reference sequence). CDR3 coding DNA: TGTGCCAGCAGCCGGGGACAGATGAGTCAGCCCCAGCATTTT. Its translation: CASSRGQMSQPQHF.

This rearrangement joins TRBV5-1 to TRBJ2-7; 10 nucleotides match TRBD2. Trimming at V came to 1 base and at J to 5 bases, leaving 9 bases not matched to a gene. This CDR3 spans 16 amino acids. Germline CDR1 SGHRS, CDR2 YFSETQ. CDR3 loop: CASSLRSGGALDEQYF. The CDR3 coding sequence is TGCGCCAGCAGCTTGAGAAGCGGGGGGGCCTTAGACGAGCAGTACTTC.

V usage is TRBV5-6 and J usage is TRBJ2-6; 10 nucleotides line up with TRBD1. The CDR3 covers 17 residues. V lost 4 bases and J lost 4; bases outside the gene matches: 8. Germline lookup yields CDR1 SGHDT and CDR2 YYEEEE. The chain's CDR3 is CASSKGQGVWGANVLTF. The CDR3 nucleotides are TGTGCCAGCAGCAAAGGACAGGGGGTTTGGGGGGCCAACGTCCTGACTTTC.

This rearrangement joins TRBV6-6 to TRBJ2-7, with 9 bases aligning to TRBD2. This CDR3 spans 15 amino acids. V trimming: 6 bases; J trimming: 0 bases; junction bases outside the gene matches: 6. Germline V CDR1 and CDR2: MNHNY, SVGAGI (reference sequence). CDR3 nucleotide sequence: TGTGCCAGCAGCCCTAGCGGGGTGAGCTCCTACGAGCAGTACTTC. Its translation: CASSPSGVSSYEQYF.

This rearrangement joins TRBV4-1 to TRBJ2-1; TRBD2 aligns across 13 bases. The J segment lost 4 bases and the V segment lost 2 bases, leaving 5 bases of the junction unmatched. Germline loops: CDR1 MGHRA, CDR2 YSYEKL. CDR3 length equals 17 residues. The CDR3 is CASSQRLAGGLYNEQFF. The CDR3 DNA reads as TGCGCCAGCAGCCAACGACTAGCGGGGGGCTTATACAATGAGCAGTTCTTC.

This rearrangement joins TRBV6-5 to TRBJ2-2, with 8 bases lining up with TRBD2. The CDR3 totals 15 residues. The germline CDR1 and CDR2 sequences are MNHEY and SVGAGI. V gave up 6 bases and J gave up 4 bases; unmatched junction bases: 7. The CDR3 is CASSRSGSLTGELFF. The DNA for the CDR3 is TGTGCCAGCAGCCGAAGCGGGAGCCTCACCGGGGAGCTGTTTTTT.

This rearrangement joins TRBV7-9 to TRBJ1-2; tentatively, D is TRBD1 (5 bases). V was trimmed by 5 bases and J by 8 bases, leaving 15 bases between them. CDR3 size: 13 residues. Germline CDR1 is SEHNR and CDR2 is FQNEAQ (reference sequence). CDR3 nucleotide sequence: TGTGCCAGCAGCCCTCAGAAGGGGTTGGGCTACACCTTC. Translation gives CASSPQKGLGYTF.

The gene calls are TRBV21-1 and TRBJ1-1. TRBV21-1 is described as a pseudogene. This CDR3 is built from 12 residues. This CDR3 reads CASSFPGTEAFF. The DNA for the CDR3 is TGTGCCAGCAGCTTCCCCGGCACTGAAGCTTTCTTT.

CDR3 in amino acids: CASEAGQVSYEQYF. CDR3 in DNA: TGTGCCAGCGAAGCCGGACAGGTATCCTACGAGCAGTACTTC. The chain links TRBV6-1 to TRBJ2-7; 7 bases match TRBD1. CDR3 length: 14 residues. J was trimmed by 1 base and V by 8 bases; bases with no gene match: 8. Per the germline V gene, CDR1 is MNHNS and CDR2 is SASEGT.

V usage is TRBV30 and J usage is TRBJ1-2; 9 bases are shared with TRBD1. Trimming took 4 bases from V and 4 from J; bases not matched to a gene: 10. CDR1 is GTSNPN and CDR2 is SVGIG in the germline V gene (reference sequence). CDR3 size: 15 residues. The DNA of the CDR3 is TGTGCCTGGAACCTCCGGGACAGGGTCGGCTATGGCTACACCTTC. Translation gives CAWNLRDRVGYGYTF.

The V call is TRBV28, the J call TRBJ1-1; D might be TRBD1 (5 bases). Deletions cut 4 bases from V and 11 bases from J, with 20 bases between. The CDR3 consists of 14 residues. Looked up from germline, CDR1 is MDHEN and CDR2 is SYDVKM. CDR3 residues: CASSYTNSVGDAFF. For the CDR3, the DNA is TGTGCCAGCAGTTACACAAATTCTGTAGGGGATGCTTTCTTT.

Written as DNA, the CDR3 is TGTGCCAGCAGTTTTCGACTAGCCAGAGAGACCCAGTACTTC. Translated, it gives CASSFRLARETQYF. V and J are TRBV6-5 and TRBJ2-5; the match to TRBD2 covers 7 bases. The CDR3 loop spans 14 amino acids. Trimming at V came to 4 bases and at J to 4 bases, leaving 6 bases not matched to a gene. In germline, CDR1 is MNHEY, CDR2 SVGAGI.

CDR3 DNA: TGCGCCAGCACCAATCCTCGGGGGGGGGACGAAAAACTGTTTTTT. Residues: CASTNPRGGDEKLFF. The genes are TRBV10-2 and TRBJ1-4; D might be TRBD1 (5 bases). CDR1 is WSHSY and CDR2 is SAAADI in the germline V gene. Trimming stripped 7 bases from V and 8 bases from J, with 20 bases between. The CDR3 is made up of 15 amino acids.

This clone was observed once. The CDR3 here is CASNWGQGGYEQYF. The CDR3 DNA reads TGTGCCAGCAACTGGGGACAGGGGGGTTACGAGCAGTACTTC. This chain joins TRBV6-5 and TRBJ2-7; 11 bases align to TRBD1. The CDR3 spans 14 residues. V lost 7 bases to trimming and J lost 4 bases; unmatched junction nucleotides: 6. The germline V gene has CDR1 MNHEY and CDR2 SVGAGI.

The V call is TRBV5-4, the J call TRBJ2-5; maybe TRBD2 (6 bases). This CDR3 region has 15 residues. CDR1 is SGHNT and CDR2 is YYREEE in the germline V gene (reference sequence). Trimming stripped 4 bases from V and 2 bases from J, with 15 bases between. CDR3 loop: CASSTGGAGQETQYF. CDR3 nucleotides: TGTGCCAGCAGCACCGGAGGGGCGGGACAAGAGACCCAGTACTTC.

This rearrangement joins TRBV6-1 to TRBJ2-3; weak D call: TRBD2 (6 bases). The CDR3 spans 13 residues. Looked up from germline, CDR1 is MNHNS and CDR2 is SASEGT. V was cut by 10 bases and J by 4 bases, with 15 bases left in between. The DNA for the CDR3 is TGTGCCACGACGCGGGGTTGGGCAGATACGCAGTATTTT. It yields the protein CATTRGWADTQYF.

This sequence joins TRBV5-1 and TRBJ2-1; a weak D match, TRBD1 (6 bases). Per the germline V gene, CDR1 is SGHRS and CDR2 is YFSETQ. The CDR3 consists of 13 residues. V was trimmed by 4 bases and J by 8 bases, leaving 13 bases between them. The CDR3 here is CASSPGGSDEQFF. CDR3 nucleotide sequence: TGCGCCAGCAGCCCTGGGGGCTCCGATGAGCAGTTCTTC.

The chain couples TRBV30 to TRBJ1-5; D gene uncertain. The CDR3 extends over 14 amino acids. The V and J ends lost 5 bases and 2 bases respectively, with 13 bases between them. Germline-derived CDR1 and CDR2 are GTSNPN and SVGIG (reference sequence). The CDR3 reads CAWGSEIGNQPQHF. CDR3 in DNA: TGTGCCTGGGGGAGTGAAATTGGCAATCAGCCCCAGCATTTT.

This chain uses TRBV29-1 with TRBJ2-7; D is perhaps TRBD1 (5 bases). Germline lookup yields CDR1 SQVTM and CDR2 ANQGSEA. This CDR3 spans 13 amino acids. V lost 4 bases and J 4 bases, leaving 14 bases between the germline ends. DNA of the CDR3: TGCAGCGTTGGGGGCAGAGAGAGTTACGAGCAGTACTTC. This encodes CSVGGRESYEQYF.

The count of this clone is one. The chain links TRBV7-3 to TRBJ1-2; 9 nucleotides line up with TRBD1. This CDR3 contains 15 residues. CDR1 and CDR2 from the germline V gene are SGHTA and FQGTGA. V lost 5 bases and J lost 3; bases outside the gene matches: 7. This CDR3 reads CASSPVRTGDYGYTF. CDR3 nucleotide sequence: TGTGCCAGCAGCCCGGTCCGGACAGGGGACTATGGCTACACCTTC.

The V gene is TRBV9, the J gene TRBJ2-6; TRBD1 agrees at 10 bases. In germline, CDR1 is SGDLS, CDR2 YYNGEE. The CDR3 consists of 18 residues. V lost 4 bases to trimming and J lost 0 bases; unmatched junction nucleotides: 7. DNA of the CDR3: TGTGCCAGCAGCTCACTGGGACAGGGGCGCTCTGGGGCCAACGTCCTGACTTTC. It encodes CASSSLGQGRSGANVLTF.

The chain joins TRBV6-6 to TRBJ2-1, with TRBD1 matching over 8 bases. Germline CDR1 is MNHNY and CDR2 is SVGAGI (reference sequence). This CDR3 has 14 residues. The V segment lost 6 bases and the J segment 2 bases; nucleotides outside the gene matches: 3. Written as DNA, the CDR3 is TGTGCCAGCAGCCGGGACAGGACCTACAATGAGCAGTTCTTC. This codes for CASSRDRTYNEQFF.

In this sample, this clone turned up a few times. The J gene is TRBJ1-2, the V gene TRBV6-6, with 8 bases that match TRBD1. Per germline, CDR1 MNHNY and CDR2 SVGAGI (reference sequence). Trimming at V came to 6 bases and at J to 4 bases, leaving 10 bases not matched to a gene. The CDR3 totals 15 residues. Written as DNA, the CDR3 is TGTGCCAGCAGACTCAGAGCCGGACAGGGCTATGGCTACACCTTC. Amino acids: CASRLRAGQGYGYTF.

The CDR3 loop is CATSREKGEGRWYEQFF. The CDR3 DNA follows: TGTGCCACCAGCAGAGAAAAGGGGGAGGGCCGGTGGTATGAGCAGTTCTTC. The rearrangement joins TRBV15 to TRBJ2-1; maybe TRBD2 (7 bases). The CDR3 runs 17 residues. The germline V gene encodes CDR1 LNHNV and CDR2 YYDKDF (reference sequence). The V gene lost 0 bases and the J gene lost 8 bases, with 20 bases spanning the gap.